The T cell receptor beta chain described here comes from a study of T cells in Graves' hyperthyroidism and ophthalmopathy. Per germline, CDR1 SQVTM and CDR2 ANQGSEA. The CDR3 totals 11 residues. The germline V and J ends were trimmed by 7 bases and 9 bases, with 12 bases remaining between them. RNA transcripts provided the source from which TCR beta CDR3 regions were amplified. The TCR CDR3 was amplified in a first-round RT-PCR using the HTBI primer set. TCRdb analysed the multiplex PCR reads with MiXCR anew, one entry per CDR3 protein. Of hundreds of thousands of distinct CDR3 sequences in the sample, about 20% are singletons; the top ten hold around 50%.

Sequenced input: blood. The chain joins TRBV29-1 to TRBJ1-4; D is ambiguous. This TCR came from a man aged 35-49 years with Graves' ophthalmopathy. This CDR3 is CSARRAKKLFF. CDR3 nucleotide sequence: TGCAGCGCCCGGCGGGCTAAAAAACTGTTTTTT. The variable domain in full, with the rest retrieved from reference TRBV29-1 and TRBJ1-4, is SAVISQKPSRDICQRGTSLTIQCQVDSQVTMMFWYRQQPGQSLTLIATANQGSEATYESGFVIDKFPISRPNLTFSTLTVSNMSPEDSSIYLCSARRAKKLFFGSGTQLSVL.